The rows below give T cell receptor beta chains drawn from one sample of a study of blood T cell repertoires in COVID-19. Some clones are missing from TCRdb's copy, which holds only in-frame ones; the method was immunoSEQ multiplex PCR. Among some 170,000 clones listed, approximately 80% were seen once. Material for sequencing was peripheral blood. These receptors all stem from a woman aged 40 to 50 with COVID-19, enrolled during active disease. CDR3s include the opening cysteine and the closing phenylalanine or tryptophan. A D gene is named only where the DNA matches it firmly. Only part of the rows carry a size: once, few, many, or a class if the clone is expanded.

CDR3 DNA | CDR3 protein | clone size | D gene | J gene | V gene
TGCGCCAGCAGCTTGGAGAGTTCAGGAGAGACCCAGTACTTC | CASSLESSGETQYF | . | . | TRBJ2-5 | TRBV5-1
TGTGCCAGCTCACTTGGTCTAGCGGCCCAAGAGACCCAGTACTTC | CASSLGLAAQETQYF | . | TRBD2 | TRBJ2-5 | TRBV18
TGTGCCAGCTCACCGAAAAGTAGCGGGAGGAGTGAGCAGTTCTTC | CASSPKSSGRSEQFF | few | TRBD2 | TRBJ2-1 | TRBV18
TGTGCCAGCAGCGTAGGGGAGAGTGGCAATCAGCCCCAGCATTTT | CASSVGESGNQPQHF | . | . | TRBJ1-5 | TRBV9
TGCGCCAGCAGCTTGGGGGCCGGGGGGATGAACACTGAAGCTTTCTTT | CASSLGAGGMNTEAFF | . | . | TRBJ1-1 | TRBV5-1
TGTGCCAGCAGCCAACCTGACAGGTTTTGGGATGAAGCTTTCTTT | CASSQPDRFWDEAFF | . | . | TRBJ1-1 | TRBV5-4
TGTGCCAGCAGTATCGACAGCTCCTACGAGCAGTACTTC | CASSIDSSYEQYF | . | . | TRBJ2-7 | TRBV28
TGTGCCAGCATAGGAGGCGCTGGGGGGGAAAAACTGTTTTTT | CASIGGAGGEKLFF | . | . | TRBJ1-4 | TRBV6-5
TGTGCCAGCAGCTTCTCTAGCGGGGAGACCCAGTACTTC | CASSFSSGETQYF | . | TRBD2 | TRBJ2-5 | TRBV11-2
TGTGCCAGCAGCTTCTTGGACAGGGGCGAGCAGTACTTC | CASSFLDRGEQYF | . | TRBD1 | TRBJ2-7 | TRBV11-2
TGTGCCAGCAGCTTAGGAGGCGGGGTTAGCAATCAGCCCCAGCATTTT | CASSLGGGVSNQPQHF | . | . | TRBJ1-5 | TRBV7-9
TGTGCCACCAGTGGGGACATCACAGATACGCAGTATTTT | CATSGDITDTQYF | . | . | TRBJ2-3 | TRBV24-1